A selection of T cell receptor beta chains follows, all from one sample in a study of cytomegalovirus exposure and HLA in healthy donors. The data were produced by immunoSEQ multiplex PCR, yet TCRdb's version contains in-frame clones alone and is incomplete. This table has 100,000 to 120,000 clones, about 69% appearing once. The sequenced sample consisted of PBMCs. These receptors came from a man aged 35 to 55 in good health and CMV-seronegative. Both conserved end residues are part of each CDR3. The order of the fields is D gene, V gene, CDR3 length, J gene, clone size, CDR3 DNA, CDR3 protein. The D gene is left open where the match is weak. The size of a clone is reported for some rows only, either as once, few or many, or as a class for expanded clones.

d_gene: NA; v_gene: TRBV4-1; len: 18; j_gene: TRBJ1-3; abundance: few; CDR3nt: TGCGCCAGCAGCCAAGGGGGGCGAGGGCGTGGGTCTGGAAACACCATATATTTT; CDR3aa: CASSQGGRGRGSGNTIYF
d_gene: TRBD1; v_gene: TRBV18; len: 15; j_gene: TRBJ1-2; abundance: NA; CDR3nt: TGTGCCAGCTCACCCCCGGAGGGGGCGCAAAATGGCTACACCTTC; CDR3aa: CASSPPEGAQNGYTF
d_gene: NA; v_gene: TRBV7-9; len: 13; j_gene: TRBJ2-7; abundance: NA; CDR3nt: TGTTCCAGCAGCCCGGGAACCTCCTACGAGCAGTACTTC; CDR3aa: CSSSPGTSYEQYF
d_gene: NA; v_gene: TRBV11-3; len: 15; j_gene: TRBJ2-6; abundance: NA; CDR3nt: TGTGCCAGCAGCTTCGGGGTCTCTGGGGCCAACGTCCTGACTTTC; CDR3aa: CASSFGVSGANVLTF
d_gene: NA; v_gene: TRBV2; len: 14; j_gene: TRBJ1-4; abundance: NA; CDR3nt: TGTGCCAGCGAGGGGGAGGGTGAGAATGAAAAGCTGTTTTTT; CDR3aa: CASEGEGENEKLFF
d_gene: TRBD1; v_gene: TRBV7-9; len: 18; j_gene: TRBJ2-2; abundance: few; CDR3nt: TGTGCCAGCAGCATTTTGGGGAGACAGGGGTTAATCACCGGGGAGCTGTTTTTT; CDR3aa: CASSILGRQGLITGELFF
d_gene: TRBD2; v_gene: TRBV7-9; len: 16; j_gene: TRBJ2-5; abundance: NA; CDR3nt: TGTGCCAGCAGCTCAGGACTAGCGGGAGCGCGAGAGACCCAGTACTTC; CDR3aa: CASSSGLAGARETQYF
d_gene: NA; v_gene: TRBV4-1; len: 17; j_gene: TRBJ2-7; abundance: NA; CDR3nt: TGCGCCAGCAGCGCCCCCGGGACAACAAAACGTTCCTACGAGCAGTACTTC; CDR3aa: CASSAPGTTKRSYEQYF
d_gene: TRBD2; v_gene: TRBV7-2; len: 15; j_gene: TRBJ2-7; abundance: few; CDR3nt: TGTGCCAGCAGCTCTAGCGGGGGGGCTGGGTTCGAGCAGTACTTC; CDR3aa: CASSSSGGAGFEQYF
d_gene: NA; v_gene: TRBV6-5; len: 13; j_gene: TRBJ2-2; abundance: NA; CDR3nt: TGTGCCAGCAGTTACTGGAGCACCGGGGAGCTGTTTTTT; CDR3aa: CASSYWSTGELFF
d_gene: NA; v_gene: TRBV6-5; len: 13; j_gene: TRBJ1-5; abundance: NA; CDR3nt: TGTGCCAGCAGTTACGAGCGAGGGCAGCCCCAGCATTTT; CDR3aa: CASSYERGQPQHF
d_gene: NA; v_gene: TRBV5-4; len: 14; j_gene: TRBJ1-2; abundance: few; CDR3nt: TGTGCCAGCAGAATTACCGGGACTGGCTATGGCTACACCTTC; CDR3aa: CASRITGTGYGYTF
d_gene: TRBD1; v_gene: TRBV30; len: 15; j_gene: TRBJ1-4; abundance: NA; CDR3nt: TGTGCCTGGTCACCCCTGGCAGGGGGCAAAGAAAAACTGTTTTTT; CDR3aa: CAWSPLAGGKEKLFF
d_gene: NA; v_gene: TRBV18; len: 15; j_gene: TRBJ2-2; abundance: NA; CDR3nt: TGTGCCAGCTCACCTGGACACCGGAACACCGGGGAGCTGTTTTTT; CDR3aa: CASSPGHRNTGELFF
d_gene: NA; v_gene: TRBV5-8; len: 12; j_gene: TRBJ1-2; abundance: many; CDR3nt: TGTGCCAGCAGCCCCACGGGCGGGGGCTACACCTTC; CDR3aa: CASSPTGGGYTF
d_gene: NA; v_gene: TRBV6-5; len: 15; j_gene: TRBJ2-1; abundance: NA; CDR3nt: TGTGCCAGCAGTTACAGGGGATCAACCTACAATGAGCAGTTCTTC; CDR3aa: CASSYRGSTYNEQFF
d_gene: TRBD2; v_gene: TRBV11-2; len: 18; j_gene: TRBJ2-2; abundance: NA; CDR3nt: TGTGCCAGCAGCTTAGGACTAGCGGGAGCTGCGAACACCGGGGAGCTGTTTTTT; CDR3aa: CASSLGLAGAANTGELFF
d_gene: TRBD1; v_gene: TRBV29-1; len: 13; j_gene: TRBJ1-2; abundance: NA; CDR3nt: TGCAGCGTCCCAGAGGACAGGGATGATGGCTACACCTTC; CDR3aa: CSVPEDRDDGYTF
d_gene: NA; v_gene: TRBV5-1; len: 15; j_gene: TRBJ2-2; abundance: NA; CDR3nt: TGCGCCAGCAGCTTGGGAGGACAGTACACCGGGGAGCTGTTTTTT; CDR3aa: CASSLGGQYTGELFF
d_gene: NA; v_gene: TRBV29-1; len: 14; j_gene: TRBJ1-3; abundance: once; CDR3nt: TGCAGCGTCGAACCACAGGTCTCTGGAAACACCATATATTTT; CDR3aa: CSVEPQVSGNTIYF
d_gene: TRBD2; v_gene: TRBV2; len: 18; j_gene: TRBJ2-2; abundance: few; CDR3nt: TGTGCCAGCAGGGTGGGACTAGCGGGAGATAGGAACACCGGGGAGCTGTTTTTT; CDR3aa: CASRVGLAGDRNTGELFF
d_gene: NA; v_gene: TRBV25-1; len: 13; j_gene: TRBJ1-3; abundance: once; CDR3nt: TGTGCCAGCAGTGTCAGCTCTGGAAACACCATATATTTT; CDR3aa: CASSVSSGNTIYF
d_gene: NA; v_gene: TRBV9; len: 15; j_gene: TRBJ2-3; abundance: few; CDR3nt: TGTGCCAGCAGCGTTGGAGCGGAACGCACAGATACGCAGTATTTT; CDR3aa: CASSVGAERTDTQYF
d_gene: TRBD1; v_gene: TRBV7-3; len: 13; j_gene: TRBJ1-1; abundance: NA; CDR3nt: TGTGCCAGCAGCTCGACAGGGGGCTATCCTCCTTTCTTT; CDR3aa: CASSSTGGYPPFF
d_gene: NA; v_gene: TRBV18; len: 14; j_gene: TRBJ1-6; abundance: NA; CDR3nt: TGTGCCAGCTCAGCGGAGCCCTATAATTCACCCCTCCACTTT; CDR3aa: CASSAEPYNSPLHF
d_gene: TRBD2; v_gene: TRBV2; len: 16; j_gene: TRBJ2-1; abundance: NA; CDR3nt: TGTGCCAGCAGTCAACCGGGACTAGCGGGGCCGGGGGAGCAGTTCTTC; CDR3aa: CASSQPGLAGPGEQFF
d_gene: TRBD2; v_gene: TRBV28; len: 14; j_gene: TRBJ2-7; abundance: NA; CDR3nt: TGTGCCAGCAGTTTCGCTAGCGGGAGGCTCGAGCAGTACTTC; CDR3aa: CASSFASGRLEQYF
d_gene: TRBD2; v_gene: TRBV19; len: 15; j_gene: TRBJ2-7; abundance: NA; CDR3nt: TGTGCCAGTAGTATCTCTGCGGGAGGGCCAAACGAGCAGTACTTC; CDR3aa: CASSISAGGPNEQYF
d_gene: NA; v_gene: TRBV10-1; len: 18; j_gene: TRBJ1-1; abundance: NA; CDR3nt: TGCGCCAGCAGTGATCGAAGAGGGACACCGCGAAGGAACACTGAAGCTTTCTTT; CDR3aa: CASSDRRGTPRRNTEAFF
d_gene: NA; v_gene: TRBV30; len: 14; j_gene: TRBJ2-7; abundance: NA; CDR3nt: TGTGCCTGGAGTGAAGTAGCAGGGCAGGACGAGCAGTACTTC; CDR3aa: CAWSEVAGQDEQYF
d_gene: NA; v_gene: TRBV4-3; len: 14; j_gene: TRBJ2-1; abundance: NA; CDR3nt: TGCGCCAGCAGCCTTTCAGGATCCTACAATGAGCAGTTCTTC; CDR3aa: CASSLSGSYNEQFF
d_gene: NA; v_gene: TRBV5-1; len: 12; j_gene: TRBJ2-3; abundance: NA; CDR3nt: TGCGCCAGCAGCTTCGCCGGGGTTCAGCGGTATTTT; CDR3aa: CASSFAGVQRYF